Sequencing of this T cell receptor (beta chain) was carried out in a study of beta chain features in type 1 diabetes. Looked up from germline, CDR1 is SGHAT and CDR2 is FQNNGV. Trimming cost V 6 bases and J 2 bases, with 14 bases left between them. This CDR3 is 14 amino acids long. The investigators reverse transcribed all of the isolated RNA, so they sequenced expressed TCRB transcripts. Clones were read by immunoSEQ multiplex PCR, and TCRdb kept only the in-frame ones, dropping some. The sample lists just over 450,000 clones; about 32% were seen once. J is TRBJ2-7 and V is TRBV11-2; weak D call: TRBD1 (5 bases). The source of this sequence is a man younger than 35 in good health. Source material: naive CD4+ T cells from blood. In DNA, the CDR3 is TGTGCCAGCAGTGTAGGGGTCGGAACCTACGAGCAGTACTTC. Translation: CASSVGVGTYEQYF. Drawing the rest from reference TRBV11-2 and TRBJ2-7, the complete variable domain is EAGVAQSPRYKIIEKRQSVAFWCNPISGHATLYWYQQILGQGPKLLIQFQNNGVVDDSQLPKDRFSAERLKGVDSTLKIQPAKLEDSAVYLCASSVGVGTYEQYFGPGTRLTVT.